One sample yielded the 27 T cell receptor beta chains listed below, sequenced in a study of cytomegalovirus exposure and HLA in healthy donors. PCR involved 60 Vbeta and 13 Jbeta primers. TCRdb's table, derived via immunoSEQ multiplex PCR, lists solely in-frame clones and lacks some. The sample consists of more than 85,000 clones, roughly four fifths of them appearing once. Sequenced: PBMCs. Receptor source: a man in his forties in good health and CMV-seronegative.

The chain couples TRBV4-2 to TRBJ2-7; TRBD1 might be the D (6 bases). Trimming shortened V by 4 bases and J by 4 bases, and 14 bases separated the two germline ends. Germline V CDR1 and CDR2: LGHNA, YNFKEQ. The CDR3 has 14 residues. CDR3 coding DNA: TGTGCCAGCAGCCCGGGACATACCACTTACGAGCAGTACTTC. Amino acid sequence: CASSPGHTTYEQYF.

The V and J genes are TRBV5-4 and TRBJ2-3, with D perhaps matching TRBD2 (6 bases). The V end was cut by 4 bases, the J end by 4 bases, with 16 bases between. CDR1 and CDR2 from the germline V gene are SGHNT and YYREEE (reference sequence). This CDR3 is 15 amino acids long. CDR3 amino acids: CASSVTGVEADTQYF. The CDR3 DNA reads TGTGCCAGCAGCGTGACGGGAGTAGAGGCAGATACGCAGTATTTT.

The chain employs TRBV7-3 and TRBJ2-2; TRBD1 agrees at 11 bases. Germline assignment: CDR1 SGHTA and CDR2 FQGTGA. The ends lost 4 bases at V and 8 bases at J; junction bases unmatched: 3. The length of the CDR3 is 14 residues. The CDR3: CASSWTGGQGELFF. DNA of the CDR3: TGTGCCAGCAGCTGGACAGGGGGCCAGGGGGAGCTGTTTTTT.

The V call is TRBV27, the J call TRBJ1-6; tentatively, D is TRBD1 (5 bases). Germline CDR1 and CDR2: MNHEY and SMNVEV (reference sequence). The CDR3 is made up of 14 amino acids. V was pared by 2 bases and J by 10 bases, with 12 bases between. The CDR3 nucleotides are TGTGCCAGCAGTTTAGGACAATCGTACTCACCCCTCCACTTT. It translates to CASSLGQSYSPLHF.

DNA for the CDR3: TGTGCCAGCAGCTTAGCTTCCGGACAGCTCACAGATACGCAGTATTTT. This encodes CASSLASGQLTDTQYF. V gene TRBV7-9 combines with J gene TRBJ2-3, with a possible D match to TRBD1 (6 bases). The V and J ends lost 0 bases and 2 bases respectively, with 12 bases between them. CDR1 and CDR2 from the germline V gene are SEHNR and FQNEAQ (reference sequence). There are 16 residues in the CDR3.

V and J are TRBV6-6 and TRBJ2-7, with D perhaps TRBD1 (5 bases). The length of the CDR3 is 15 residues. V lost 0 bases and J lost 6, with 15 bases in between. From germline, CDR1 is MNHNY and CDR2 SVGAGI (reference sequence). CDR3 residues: CASSYSSQGRSEQYF. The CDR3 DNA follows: TGTGCCAGCAGTTACTCCTCCCAGGGTAGGAGCGAGCAGTACTTC.

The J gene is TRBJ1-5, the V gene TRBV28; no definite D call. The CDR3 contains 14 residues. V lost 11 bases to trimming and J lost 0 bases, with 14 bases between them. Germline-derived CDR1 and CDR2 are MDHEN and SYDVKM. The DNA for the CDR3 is TGTGCCGGAAGTACAGAATATAGCAATCAGCCCCAGCATTTT. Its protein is CAGSTEYSNQPQHF.

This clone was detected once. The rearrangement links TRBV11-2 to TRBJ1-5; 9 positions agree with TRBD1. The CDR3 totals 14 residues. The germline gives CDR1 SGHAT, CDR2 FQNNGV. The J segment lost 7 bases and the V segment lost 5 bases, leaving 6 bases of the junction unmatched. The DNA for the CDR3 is TGTGCCAGCAGCCTGGGGACAGGGCCACAGCCCCAGCATTTT. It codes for CASSLGTGPQPQHF.

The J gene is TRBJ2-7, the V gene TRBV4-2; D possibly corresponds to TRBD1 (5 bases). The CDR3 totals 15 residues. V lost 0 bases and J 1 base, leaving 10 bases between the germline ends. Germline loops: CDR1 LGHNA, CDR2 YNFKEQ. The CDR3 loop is CASSQEGQGSYEQYF. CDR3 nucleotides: TGTGCCAGCAGCCAAGAGGGTCAGGGTTCCTACGAGCAGTACTTC.

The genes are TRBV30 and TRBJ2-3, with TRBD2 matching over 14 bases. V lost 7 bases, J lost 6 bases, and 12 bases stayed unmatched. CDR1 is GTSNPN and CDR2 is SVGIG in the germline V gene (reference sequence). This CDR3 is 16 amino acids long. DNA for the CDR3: TGTGCCTACCACCCTGGGACTAGCGGGAGATGGGATACGCAGTATTTT. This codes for CAYHPGTSGRWDTQYF. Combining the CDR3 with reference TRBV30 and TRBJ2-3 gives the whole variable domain SQTIHQWPATLVQPVGSPLSLECTVEGTSNPNLYWYRQAAGRGLQLLFYSVGIGQISSEVPQNLSASRPQDRQFILSSKKLLLSDSGFYLCAYHPGTSGRWDTQYFGPGTRLTVL.

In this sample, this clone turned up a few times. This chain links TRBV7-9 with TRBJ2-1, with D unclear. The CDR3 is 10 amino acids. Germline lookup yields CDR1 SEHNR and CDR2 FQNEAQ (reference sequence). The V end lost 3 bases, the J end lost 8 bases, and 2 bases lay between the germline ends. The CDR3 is CASSFDEQFF. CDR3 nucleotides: TGTGCCAGCAGCTTCGATGAGCAGTTCTTC.

CDR3 sequence reads: CASSGAGGSYNEQFF. In DNA form, the CDR3 reads TGTGCCAGTTCTGGGGCAGGGGGCTCCTACAATGAGCAGTTCTTC. The chain links TRBV19 to TRBJ2-1; the match to TRBD1 covers 7 bases. Germline trimming cut 8 bases from V and 0 bases from J; bases unmatched to any gene: 7. This CDR3 contains 15 residues. Germline V gives CDR1 LNHDA, CDR2 SQIVND (reference sequence).

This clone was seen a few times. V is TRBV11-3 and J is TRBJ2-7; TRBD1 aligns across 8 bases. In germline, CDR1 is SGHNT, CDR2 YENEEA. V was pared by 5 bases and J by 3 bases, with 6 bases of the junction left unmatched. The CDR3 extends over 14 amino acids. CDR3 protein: CASSQGTGYYEQYF. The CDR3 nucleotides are TGTGCCAGCAGCCAAGGGACAGGCTACTACGAGCAGTACTTC.

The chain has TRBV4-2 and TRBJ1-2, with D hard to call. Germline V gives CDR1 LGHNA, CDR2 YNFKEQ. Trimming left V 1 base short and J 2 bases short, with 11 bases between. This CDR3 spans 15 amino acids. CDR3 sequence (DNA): TGTGCCAGCAGCCAAGGACGGGAACTAAACTATGGCTACACCTTC. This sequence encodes CASSQGRELNYGYTF.

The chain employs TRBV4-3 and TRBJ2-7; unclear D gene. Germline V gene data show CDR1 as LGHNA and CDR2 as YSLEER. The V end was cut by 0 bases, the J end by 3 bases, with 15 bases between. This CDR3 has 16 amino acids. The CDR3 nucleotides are TGCGCCAGCAGCCAAGAGACAACCGCCCCCCTCTACGAGCAGTACTTC. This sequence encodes CASSQETTAPLYEQYF.

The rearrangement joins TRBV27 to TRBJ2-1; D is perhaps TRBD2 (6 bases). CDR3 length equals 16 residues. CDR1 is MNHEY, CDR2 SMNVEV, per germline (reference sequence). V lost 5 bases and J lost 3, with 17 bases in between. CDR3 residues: CASSTQPGTLYNEQFF. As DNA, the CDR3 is TGTGCCAGCAGTACCCAACCCGGGACTCTCTACAATGAGCAGTTCTTC.

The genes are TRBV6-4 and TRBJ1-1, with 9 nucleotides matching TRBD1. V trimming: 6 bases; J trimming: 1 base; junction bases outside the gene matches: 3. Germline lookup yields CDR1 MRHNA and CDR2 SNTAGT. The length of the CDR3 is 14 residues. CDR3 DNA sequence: TGTGCCAGCAGCGAACAGGGGGCGAACACTGAAGCTTTCTTT. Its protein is CASSEQGANTEAFF.

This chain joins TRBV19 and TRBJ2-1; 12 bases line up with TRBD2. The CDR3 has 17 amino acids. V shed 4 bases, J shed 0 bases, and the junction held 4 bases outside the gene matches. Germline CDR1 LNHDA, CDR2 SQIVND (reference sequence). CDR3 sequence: CASSTSGRGYSYNEQFF. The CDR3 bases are TGTGCCAGTAGTACTAGCGGGAGGGGATACTCCTACAATGAGCAGTTCTTC.

The CDR3 reads CASSSTVGYGYTF. The CDR3 nucleotides are TGCGCCAGCAGCTCGACAGTGGGCTATGGCTACACCTTC. V and J are TRBV5-1 and TRBJ1-2; possibly TRBD1 for D (5 bases). Trimming stripped 3 bases from V and 4 bases from J, with 10 bases between. The CDR3 contains 13 residues. Per the germline V gene, CDR1 is SGHRS and CDR2 is YFSETQ.

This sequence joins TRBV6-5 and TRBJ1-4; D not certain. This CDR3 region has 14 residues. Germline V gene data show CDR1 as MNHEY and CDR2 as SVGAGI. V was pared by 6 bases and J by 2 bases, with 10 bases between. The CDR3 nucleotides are TGTGCCAGCAGGGGGAGTAGCACTAATGAAAAACTGTTTTTT. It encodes CASRGSSTNEKLFF.

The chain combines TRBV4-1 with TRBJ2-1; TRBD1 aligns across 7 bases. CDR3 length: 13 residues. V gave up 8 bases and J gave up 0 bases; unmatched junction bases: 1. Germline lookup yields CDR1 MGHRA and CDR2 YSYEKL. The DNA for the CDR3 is TGCGCCAGCCGGGACAGCTCCTACAATGAGCAGTTCTTC. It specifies CASRDSSYNEQFF.

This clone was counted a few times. In DNA form, the CDR3 reads TGCAGCGCCGCCGGGGTTGTAAGCTCCTACGAGCAGTACTTC. It translates to CSAAGVVSSYEQYF. The chain couples TRBV29-1 to TRBJ2-5; possibly TRBD2 for D (5 bases). The better agreement between TRBJ2-7 and the DNA end casts doubt on the J call. This CDR3 has 14 amino acids. Germline V lookup: CDR1 SQVTM, CDR2 ANQGSEA.

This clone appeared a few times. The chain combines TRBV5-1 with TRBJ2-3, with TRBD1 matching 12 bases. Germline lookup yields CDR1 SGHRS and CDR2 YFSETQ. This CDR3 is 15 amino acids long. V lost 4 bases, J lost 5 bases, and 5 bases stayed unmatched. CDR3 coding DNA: TGCGCCAGCAGCAGGGACAGGGGGCGTTTAGATACGCAGTATTTT. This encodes CASSRDRGRLDTQYF.

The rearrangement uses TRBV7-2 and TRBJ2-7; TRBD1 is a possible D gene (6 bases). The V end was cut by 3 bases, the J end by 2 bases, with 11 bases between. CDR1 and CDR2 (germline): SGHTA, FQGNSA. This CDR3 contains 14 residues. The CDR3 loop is CASSFRTEPYEQYF. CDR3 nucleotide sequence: TGTGCCAGCAGCTTCAGGACAGAACCCTACGAGCAGTACTTC.

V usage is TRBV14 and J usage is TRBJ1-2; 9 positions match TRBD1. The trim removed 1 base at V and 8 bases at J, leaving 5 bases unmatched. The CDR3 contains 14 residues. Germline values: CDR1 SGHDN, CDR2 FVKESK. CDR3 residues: CASSQVGTGTGYTF. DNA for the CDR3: TGTGCCAGCAGCCAAGTGGGGACAGGGACGGGCTACACCTTC. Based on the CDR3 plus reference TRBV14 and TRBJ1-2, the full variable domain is EAGVTQFPSHSVIEKGQTVTLRCDPISGHDNLYWYRRVMGKEIKFLLHFVKESKQDESGMPNNRFLAERTGGTYSTLKVQPAELEDSGVYFCASSQVGTGTGYTFGSGTRLTVV.

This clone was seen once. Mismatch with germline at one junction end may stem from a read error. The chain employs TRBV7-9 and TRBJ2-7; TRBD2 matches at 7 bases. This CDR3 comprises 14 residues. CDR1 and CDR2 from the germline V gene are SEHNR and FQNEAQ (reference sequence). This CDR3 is CSSSLRSGTGEQYF. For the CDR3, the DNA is TGTTCCAGCAGCTTACGGAGCGGGACGGGGGAGCAGTACTTC.

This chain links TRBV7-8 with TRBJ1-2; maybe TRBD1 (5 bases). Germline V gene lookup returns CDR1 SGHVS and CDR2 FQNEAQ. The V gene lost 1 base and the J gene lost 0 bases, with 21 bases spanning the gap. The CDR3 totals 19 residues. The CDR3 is CASSLEGLARRTTNYGYTF. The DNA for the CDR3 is TGTGCCAGCAGCTTAGAAGGTCTCGCCAGAAGGACAACTAACTATGGCTACACCTTC. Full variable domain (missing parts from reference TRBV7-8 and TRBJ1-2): GAGVSQSPRYKVAKRGQDVALRCDPISGHVSLFWYQQALGQGPEFLTYFQNEAQLDKSGLPSDRFFAERPEGSVSTLKIQRTQQEDSAVYLCASSLEGLARRTTNYGYTFGSGTRLTVV.